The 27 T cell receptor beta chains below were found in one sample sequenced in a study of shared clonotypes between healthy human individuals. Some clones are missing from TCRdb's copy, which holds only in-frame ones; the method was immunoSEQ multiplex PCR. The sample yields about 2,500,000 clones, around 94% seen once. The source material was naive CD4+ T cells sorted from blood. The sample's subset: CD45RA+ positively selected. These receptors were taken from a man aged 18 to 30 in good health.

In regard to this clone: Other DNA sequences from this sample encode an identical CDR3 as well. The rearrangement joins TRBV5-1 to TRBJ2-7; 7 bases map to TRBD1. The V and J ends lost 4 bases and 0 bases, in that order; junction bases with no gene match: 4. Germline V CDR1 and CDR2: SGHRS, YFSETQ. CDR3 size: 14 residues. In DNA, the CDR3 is TGCGCCAGCAGCCTGACAGGGCTCTCCTACGAGCAGTACTTC. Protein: CASSLTGLSYEQYF.

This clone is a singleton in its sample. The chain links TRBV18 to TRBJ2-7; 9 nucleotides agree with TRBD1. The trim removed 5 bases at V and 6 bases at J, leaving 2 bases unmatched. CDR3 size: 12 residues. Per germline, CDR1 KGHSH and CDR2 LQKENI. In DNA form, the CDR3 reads TGTGCCAGCTCAAGGACAGGGGTCGAGCAGTACTTC. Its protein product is CASSRTGVEQYF.

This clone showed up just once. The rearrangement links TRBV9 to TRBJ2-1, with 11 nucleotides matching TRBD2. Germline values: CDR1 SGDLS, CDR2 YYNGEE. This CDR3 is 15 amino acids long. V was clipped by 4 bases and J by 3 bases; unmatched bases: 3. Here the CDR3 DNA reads TGTGCCAGCAGCCTGGGACTAGCGGACTACAATGAGCAGTTCTTC. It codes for CASSLGLADYNEQFF.

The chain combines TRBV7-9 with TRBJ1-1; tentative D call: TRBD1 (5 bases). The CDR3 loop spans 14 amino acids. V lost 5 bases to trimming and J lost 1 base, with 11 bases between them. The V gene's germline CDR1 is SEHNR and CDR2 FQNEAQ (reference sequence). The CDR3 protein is CASSPLRANTEAFF. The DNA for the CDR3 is TGTGCCAGCAGCCCGCTCAGGGCGAACACTGAAGCTTTCTTT.

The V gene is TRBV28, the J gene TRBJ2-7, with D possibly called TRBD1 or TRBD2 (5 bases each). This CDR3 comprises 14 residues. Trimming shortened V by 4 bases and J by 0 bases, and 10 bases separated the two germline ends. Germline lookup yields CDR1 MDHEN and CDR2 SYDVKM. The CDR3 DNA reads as TGTGCCAGCAGTTCCAACGGGGCCTCCTACGAGCAGTACTTC. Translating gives CASSSNGASYEQYF.

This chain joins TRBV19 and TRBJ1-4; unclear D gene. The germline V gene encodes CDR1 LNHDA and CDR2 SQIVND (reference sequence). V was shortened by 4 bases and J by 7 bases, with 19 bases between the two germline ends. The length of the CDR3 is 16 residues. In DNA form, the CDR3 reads TGTGCCAGTAGTACCACTATGGGCGGGCGTGCTGAAAAACTGTTTTTT. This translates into CASSTTMGGRAEKLFF.

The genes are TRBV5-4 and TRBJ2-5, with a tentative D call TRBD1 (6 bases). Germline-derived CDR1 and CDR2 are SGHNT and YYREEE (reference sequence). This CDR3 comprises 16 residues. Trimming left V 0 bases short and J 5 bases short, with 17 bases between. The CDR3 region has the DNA TGTGCCAGCAGCTTGGTCGGCAGGGGTGGGGAGGAGACCCAGTACTTC. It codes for CASSLVGRGGEETQYF. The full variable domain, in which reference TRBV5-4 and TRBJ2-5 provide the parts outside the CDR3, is ETGVTQSPTHLIKTRGQQVTLRCSSQSGHNTVSWYQQALGQGPQFIFQYYREEENGRGNFPPRFSGLQFPNYSSELNVNALELDDSALYLCASSLVGRGGEETQYFGPGTRLLVL.

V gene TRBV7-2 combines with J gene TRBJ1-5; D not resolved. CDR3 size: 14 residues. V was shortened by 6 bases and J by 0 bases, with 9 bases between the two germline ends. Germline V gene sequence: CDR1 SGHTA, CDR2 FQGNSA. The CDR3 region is CASRQAASNQPQHF. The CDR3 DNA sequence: TGTGCCAGCAGGCAGGCCGCTAGCAATCAGCCCCAGCATTTT. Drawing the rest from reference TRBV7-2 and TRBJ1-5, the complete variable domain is GAGVSQSPSNKVTEKGKDVELRCDPISGHTALYWYRQSLGQGLEFLIYFQGNSAPDKSGLPSDRFSAERTGGSVSTLTIQRTQQEDSAVYLCASRQAASNQPQHFGDGTRLSIL.

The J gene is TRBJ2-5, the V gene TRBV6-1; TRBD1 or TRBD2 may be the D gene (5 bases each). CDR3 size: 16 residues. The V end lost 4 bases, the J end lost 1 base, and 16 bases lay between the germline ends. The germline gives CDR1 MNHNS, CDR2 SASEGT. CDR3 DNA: TGTGCCAGCAGTGTGAATTTCGGGGCTATCCAAGAGACCCAGTACTTC. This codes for CASSVNFGAIQETQYF.

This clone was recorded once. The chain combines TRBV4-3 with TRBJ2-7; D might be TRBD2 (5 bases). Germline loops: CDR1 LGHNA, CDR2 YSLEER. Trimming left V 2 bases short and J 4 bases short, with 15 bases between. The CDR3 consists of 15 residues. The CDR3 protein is CASSQTRAGIYEQYF. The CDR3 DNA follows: TGCGCCAGCAGCCAAACTAGGGCAGGAATATACGAGCAGTACTTC.

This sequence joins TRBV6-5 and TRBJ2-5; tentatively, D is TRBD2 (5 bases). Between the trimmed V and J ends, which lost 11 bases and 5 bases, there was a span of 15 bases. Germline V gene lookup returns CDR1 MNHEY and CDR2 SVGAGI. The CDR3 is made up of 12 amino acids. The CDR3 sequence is CAAGRASETQYF. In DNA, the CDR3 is TGTGCCGCGGGCCGGGCAAGTGAGACCCAGTACTTC.

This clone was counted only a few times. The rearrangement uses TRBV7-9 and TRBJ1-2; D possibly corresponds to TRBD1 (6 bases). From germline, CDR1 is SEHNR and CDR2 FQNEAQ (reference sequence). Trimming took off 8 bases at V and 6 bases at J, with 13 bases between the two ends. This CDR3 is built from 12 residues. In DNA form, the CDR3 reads TGTGCCAGCGTAAGGGGGTCTGATGGCTACACCTTC. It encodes CASVRGSDGYTF.

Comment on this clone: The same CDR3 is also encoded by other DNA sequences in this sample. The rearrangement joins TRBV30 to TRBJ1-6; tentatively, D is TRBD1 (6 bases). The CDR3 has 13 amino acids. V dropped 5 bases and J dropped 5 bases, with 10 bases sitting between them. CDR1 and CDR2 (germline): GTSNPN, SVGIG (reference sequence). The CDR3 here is CAWRTENNSPLHF. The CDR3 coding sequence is TGTGCCTGGCGGACAGAGAATAATTCACCCCTCCACTTT.

CDR3 bases: TGTGCCAGCAGCTCGGTCCTCTCTGGAAACACCATATATTTT. This codes for CASSSVLSGNTIYF. The chain recombines TRBV7-2 with TRBJ1-3, with no clear D. Trimming removed 4 bases at V and 0 bases at J, with 7 bases between. There are 14 residues in the CDR3. Germline loops: CDR1 SGHTA, CDR2 FQGNSA.

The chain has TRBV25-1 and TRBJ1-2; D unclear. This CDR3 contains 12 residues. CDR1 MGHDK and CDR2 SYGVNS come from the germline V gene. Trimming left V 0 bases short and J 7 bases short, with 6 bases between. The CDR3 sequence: CASSEYPLGYTF. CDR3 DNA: TGTGCCAGCAGTGAATATCCCCTTGGCTACACCTTC.

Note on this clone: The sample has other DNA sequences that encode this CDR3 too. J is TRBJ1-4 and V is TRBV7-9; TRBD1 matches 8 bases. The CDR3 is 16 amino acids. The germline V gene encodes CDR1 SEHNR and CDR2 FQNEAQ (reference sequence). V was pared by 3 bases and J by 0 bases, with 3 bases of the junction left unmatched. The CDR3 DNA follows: TGTGCCAGCAGCTTGGGACAGGCTGCAACTAATGAAAAACTGTTTTTT. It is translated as CASSLGQAATNEKLFF.

This chain's CDR3 is CASISGGSPLHF. CDR3 bases: TGTGCCAGCATTAGTGGGGGATCACCCCTCCACTTT. J is TRBJ1-6 and V is TRBV2; possible D gene TRBD1, 5 bases. Trimming removed 7 bases from V and 10 bases from J, with 11 bases in between. CDR3 length equals 12 residues. The germline CDR1 and CDR2 sequences are SNHLY and FYNNEI.

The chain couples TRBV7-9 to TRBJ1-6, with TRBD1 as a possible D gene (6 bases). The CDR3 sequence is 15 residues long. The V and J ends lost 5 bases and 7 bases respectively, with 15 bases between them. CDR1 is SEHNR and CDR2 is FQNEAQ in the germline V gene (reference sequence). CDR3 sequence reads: CASSVTGTSNSPLHF. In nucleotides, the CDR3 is TGTGCCAGCAGCGTGACCGGGACATCGAATTCACCCCTCCACTTT.

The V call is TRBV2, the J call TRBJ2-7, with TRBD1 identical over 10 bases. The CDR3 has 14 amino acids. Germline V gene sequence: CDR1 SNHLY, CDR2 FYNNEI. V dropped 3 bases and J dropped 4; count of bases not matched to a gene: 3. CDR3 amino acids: CASSETGGSYEQYF. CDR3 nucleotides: TGTGCCAGCAGTGAGACAGGGGGCTCGTACGAGCAGTACTTC.

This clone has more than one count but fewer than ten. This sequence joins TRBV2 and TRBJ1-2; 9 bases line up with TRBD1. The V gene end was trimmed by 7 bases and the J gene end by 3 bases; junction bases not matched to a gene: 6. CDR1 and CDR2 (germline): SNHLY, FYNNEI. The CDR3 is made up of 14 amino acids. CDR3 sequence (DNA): TGTGCCAGCACCGGGACAGGGAGGTACTATGGCTACACCTTC. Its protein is CASTGTGRYYGYTF.

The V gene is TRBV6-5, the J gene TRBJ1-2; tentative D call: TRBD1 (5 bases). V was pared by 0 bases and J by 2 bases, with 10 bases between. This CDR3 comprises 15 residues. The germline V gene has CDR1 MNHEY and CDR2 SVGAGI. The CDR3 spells CASSYSIWDNYGYTF. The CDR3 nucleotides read TGTGCCAGCAGTTACTCGATCTGGGACAACTATGGCTACACCTTC.

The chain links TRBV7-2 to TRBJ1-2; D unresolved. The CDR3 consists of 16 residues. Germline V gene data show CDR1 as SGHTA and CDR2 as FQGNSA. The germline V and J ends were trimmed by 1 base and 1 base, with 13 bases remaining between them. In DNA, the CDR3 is TGTGCCAGCAGCTTAGTGTCCCCCCCCTTTAACTATGGCTACACCTTC. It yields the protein CASSLVSPPFNYGYTF.

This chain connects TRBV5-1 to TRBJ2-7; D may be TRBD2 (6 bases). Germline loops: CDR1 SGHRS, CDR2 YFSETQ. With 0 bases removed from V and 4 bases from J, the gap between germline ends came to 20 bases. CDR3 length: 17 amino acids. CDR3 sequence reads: CASSLGGGAPQQYEQYF. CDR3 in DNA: TGCGCCAGCAGCTTGGGCGGCGGGGCCCCCCAACAATACGAGCAGTACTTC.

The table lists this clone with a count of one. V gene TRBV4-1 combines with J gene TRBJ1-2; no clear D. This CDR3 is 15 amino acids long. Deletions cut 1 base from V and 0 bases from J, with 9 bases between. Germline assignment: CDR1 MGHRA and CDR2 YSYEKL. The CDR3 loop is CASSQVQTANYGYTF. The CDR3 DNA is TGCGCCAGCAGCCAAGTTCAGACGGCTAACTATGGCTACACCTTC.

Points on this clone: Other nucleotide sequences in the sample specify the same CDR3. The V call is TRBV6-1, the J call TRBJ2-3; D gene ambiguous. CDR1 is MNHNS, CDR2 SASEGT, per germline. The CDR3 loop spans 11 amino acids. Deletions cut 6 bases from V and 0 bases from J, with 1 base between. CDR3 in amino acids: CASRSTDTQYF. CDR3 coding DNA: TGTGCCAGCAGAAGCACAGATACGCAGTATTTT.

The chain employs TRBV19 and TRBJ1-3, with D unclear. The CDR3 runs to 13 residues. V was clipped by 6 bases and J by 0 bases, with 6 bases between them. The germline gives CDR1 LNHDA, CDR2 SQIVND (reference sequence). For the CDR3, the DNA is TGTGCCAGTAGGTACAACTCTGGAAACACCATATATTTT. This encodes CASRYNSGNTIYF. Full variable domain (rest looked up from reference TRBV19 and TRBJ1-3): DGGITQSPKYLFRKEGQNVTLSCEQNLNHDAMYWYRQDPGQGLRLIYYSQIVNDFQKGDIAEGYSVSREKKESFPLTVTSAQKNPTAFYLCASRYNSGNTIYFGEGSWLTVV.

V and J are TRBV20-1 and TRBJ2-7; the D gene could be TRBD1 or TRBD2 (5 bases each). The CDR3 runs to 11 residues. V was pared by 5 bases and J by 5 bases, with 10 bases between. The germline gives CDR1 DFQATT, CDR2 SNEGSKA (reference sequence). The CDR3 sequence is CSASRGDEQYF. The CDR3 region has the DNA TGCAGTGCTTCCCGAGGGGACGAGCAGTACTTC.